This TCR beta chain was found in a study of post-analysis software for immune sequencing data. Prepared TCR beta cDNA libraries contained unique molecular identifiers. TCRdb re-called the PCR reads through MiXCR, storing one row per CDR3 protein. The profile shows under 200,000 distinct CDR3 sequences, roughly 30% of them singletons. The table lists this clonotype with many counts. The TCR sequence derives from a girl between 2 and 17 years old with multiple sclerosis. Sequenced input: blood.

The CDR3 DNA sequence: TGCAGTGCAGCCGGGACTAGCGGGAACAATGAGCAGTTCTTC. Translation: CSAAGTSGNNEQFF. The chain has TRBV20-1 and TRBJ2-1, with TRBD2 matching 13 bases. Trimming took 6 bases from V and 5 from J; bases not matched to a gene: 4. Germline V gives CDR1 DFQATT, CDR2 SNEGSKA (reference sequence). The CDR3 contains 14 residues.